The rows below give T cell receptor beta chains drawn from one sample of a study of control samples from healthy donors and cancer patients. Only in-frame clones appear in the TCRdb table, and some are missing; sequencing was by immunoSEQ multiplex PCR. Of 100,000 or so clones in the sample, roughly 89% were seen once. Sequenced: blood. The receptor source for this set is a man younger than 45 in good health. CDR3s include the opening cysteine and the closing phenylalanine or tryptophan. D genes are given only for firm matches. The listing skips clone size in some rows; elsewhere it reads once, few, many or a size class.

clone_size	d_call	v_call	j_call	cdr3_aa	cdr3_nt
.	.	TRBV5-6	TRBJ2-7	CASSLVDTLMGEQYF	TGTGCCAGCAGCTTGGTGGACACCCTGATGGGCGAGCAGTACTTC
.	.	TRBV5-1	TRBJ1-2	CASSLDINYGYTF	TGCGCCAGCAGCTTGGACATAAACTATGGCTACACCTTC
.	.	TRBV5-6	TRBJ1-3	CASSPGRLSGNTIYF	TGTGCCAGCAGCCCGGGACGGCTCTCTGGAAACACCATATATTTT
.	TRBD1	TRBV7-9	TRBJ1-3	CASRPRQGDFGNTIYF	TGTGCCAGCAGACCCCGACAGGGGGACTTTGGAAACACCATATATTTT
.	.	TRBV9	TRBJ1-6	CASSVEDSRNSPLHF	TGTGCCAGCAGCGTAGAGGACTCTAGGAATTCACCCCTCCACTTT
.	.	TRBV30	TRBJ1-6	CAWSDRHNSPLHF	TGTGCCTGGTCAGACAGGCATAATTCACCCCTCCACTTT
few	.	TRBV7-2	TRBJ2-1	CASSLLNEQFF	TGTGCCAGCAGCTTGCTAAATGAGCAGTTCTTC
.	.	TRBV6-6	TRBJ1-5	CASSPGKQGNQPQHF	TGTGCCAGCAGTCCTGGTAAACAGGGAAATCAGCCCCAGCATTTT
.	.	TRBV24-1	TRBJ2-1	CATSDHPLGSFYNEQFF	TGTGCCACCAGTGACCATCCACTAGGCTCGTTCTACAATGAGCAGTTCTTC
.	TRBD2	TRBV5-8	TRBJ2-2	CASSIGLAGTGELFF	TGTGCCAGCAGCATCGGACTAGCGGGGACCGGGGAGCTGTTTTTT
.	TRBD1	TRBV18	TRBJ2-1	CASSKGQGSYNEQFF	TGTGCCAGCTCAAAGGGACAGGGGTCCTACAATGAGCAGTTCTTC
.	TRBD1	TRBV5-4	TRBJ1-2	CASSSGQGSYGYTF	TGTGCCAGCAGCTCCGGACAGGGATCTTATGGCTACACCTTC
.	.	TRBV19	TRBJ2-1	CASSIVAEEQFF	TGTGCCAGTAGTATAGTGGCCGAGGAGCAGTTCTTC
.	.	TRBV6-4	TRBJ1-1	CASSAVAGGEAFF	TGTGCCAGCAGTGCCGTGGCTGGAGGCGAAGCTTTCTTT
.	TRBD1	TRBV5-1	TRBJ1-2	CASSLGGQGYGYTF	TGCGCCAGCAGCTTGGGGGGACAGGGCTATGGCTACACCTTC
.	TRBD1	TRBV30	TRBJ1-2	CASTGSGGANYGYTF	TGTGCCAGTACCGGGTCAGGGGGTGCTAACTATGGCTACACCTTC
once	.	TRBV27	TRBJ1-1	CASSYTGAGEAFF	TGTGCCAGCAGTTATACCGGGGCCGGTGAAGCTTTCTTT
.	TRBD2	TRBV5-5	TRBJ2-1	CASSSGTSGSDEQFF	TGTGCCAGCAGCTCCGGGACTAGCGGGAGTGATGAGCAGTTCTTC
.	.	TRBV28	TRBJ1-2	CASSLPMASYGYTF	TGTGCCAGCAGTTTACCGATGGCCTCCTATGGCTACACCTTC
.	.	TRBV2	TRBJ2-3	CASSVERALDTQYF	TGTGCCAGCAGTGTCGAAAGGGCGTTAGATACGCAGTATTTT
.	.	TRBV19	TRBJ2-1	CASSFGARNEQFF	TGTGCCAGTAGTTTCGGGGCGAGGAATGAGCAGTTCTTC
.	TRBD1	TRBV19	TRBJ1-2	CASSSQGAGGYTF	TGTGCCAGTAGTTCACAGGGGGCTGGAGGCTACACCTTC